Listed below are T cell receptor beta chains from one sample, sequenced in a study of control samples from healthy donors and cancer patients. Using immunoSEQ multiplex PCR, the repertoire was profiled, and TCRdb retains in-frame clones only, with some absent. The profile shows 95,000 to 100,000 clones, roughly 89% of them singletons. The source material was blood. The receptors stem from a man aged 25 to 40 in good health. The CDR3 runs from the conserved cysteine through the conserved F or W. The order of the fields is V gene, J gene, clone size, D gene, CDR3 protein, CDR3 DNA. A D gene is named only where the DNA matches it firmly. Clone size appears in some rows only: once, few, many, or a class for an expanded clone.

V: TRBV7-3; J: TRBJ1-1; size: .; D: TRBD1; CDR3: CASSPSGTGQAFF; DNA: TGTGCCAGCAGCCCGAGTGGGACAGGGCAAGCTTTCTTT
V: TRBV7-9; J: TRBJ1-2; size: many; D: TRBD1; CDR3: CASSLAGQGAGLNYGYTF; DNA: TGTGCCAGCAGCTTAGCGGGACAGGGGGCAGGACTTAACTATGGCTACACCTTC
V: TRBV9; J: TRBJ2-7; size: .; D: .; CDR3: CASSSLAGVEQYF; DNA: TGTGCCAGCAGCTCTCTAGCTGGTGTCGAGCAGTACTTC
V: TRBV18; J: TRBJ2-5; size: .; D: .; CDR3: CASSPNGSGETQYF; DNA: TGTGCCAGCTCACCAAACGGATCTGGGGAGACCCAGTACTTC
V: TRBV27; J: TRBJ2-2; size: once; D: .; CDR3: CASSLFSTDTGELFF; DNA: TGTGCCAGCAGTTTATTCTCGACGGACACCGGGGAGCTGTTTTTT
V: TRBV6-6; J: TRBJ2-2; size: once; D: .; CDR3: CASSWKGNTGELFF; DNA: TGTGCCAGCAGTTGGAAAGGAAACACCGGGGAGCTGTTTTTT
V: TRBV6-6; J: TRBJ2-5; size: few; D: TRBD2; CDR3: CASATGTSSVSQYF; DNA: TGTGCCAGCGCGACCGGGACTAGCTCCGTTTCCCAGTACTTC
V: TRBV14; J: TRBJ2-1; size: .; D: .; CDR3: CASSHPLSRGSYNEQFF; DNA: TGTGCCAGCAGCCACCCCCTAAGCCGGGGTTCCTACAATGAGCAGTTCTTC
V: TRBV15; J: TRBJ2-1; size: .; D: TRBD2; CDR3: CATSGILAGDHEQFF; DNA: TGTGCCACCAGCGGCATTTTAGCGGGAGACCATGAGCAGTTCTTC
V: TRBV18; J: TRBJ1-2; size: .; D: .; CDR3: CASSPNPGPDDGYTF; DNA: TGTGCCAGCTCACCGAATCCGGGCCCTGATGATGGCTACACCTTC
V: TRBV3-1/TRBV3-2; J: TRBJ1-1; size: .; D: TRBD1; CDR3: CASSQDTGGVRAFF; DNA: TGTGCCAGCAGCCAAGATACAGGGGGCGTTAGGGCTTTCTTT
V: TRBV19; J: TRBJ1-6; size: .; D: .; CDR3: CASSISSRTVVNSPLHF; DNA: TGTGCCAGTAGTATTTCGTCCCGGACAGTTGTTAATTCACCCCTCCACTTT
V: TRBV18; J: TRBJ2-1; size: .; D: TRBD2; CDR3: CASSPEGPTSGNYEQFF; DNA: TGTGCCAGCTCACCAGAAGGCCCGACTAGCGGGAATTATGAGCAGTTCTTC
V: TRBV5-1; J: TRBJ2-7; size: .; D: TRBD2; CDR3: CASSPGTGTSGTEQYF; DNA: TGCGCCAGCAGCCCGGGGACCGGGACTAGCGGGACCGAGCAGTACTTC
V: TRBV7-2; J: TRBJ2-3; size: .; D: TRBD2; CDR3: CASSLMIAGMSTDTQYF; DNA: TGTGCCAGCAGCTTAATGATAGCGGGAATGAGTACAGATACGCAGTATTTT
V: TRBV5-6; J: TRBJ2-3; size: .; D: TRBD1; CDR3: CASSLGEGTESTDTQYF; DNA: TGTGCCAGCAGCTTGGGAGAGGGGACAGAGAGCACAGATACGCAGTATTTT
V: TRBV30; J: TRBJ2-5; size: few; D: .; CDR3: CAWGLGGQVETQYF; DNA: TGTGCCTGGGGCTTGGGGGGGCAGGTAGAGACCCAGTACTTC
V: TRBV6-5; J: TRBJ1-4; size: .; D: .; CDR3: CASKRFNEKLFF; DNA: TGTGCCAGCAAACGGTTTAATGAAAAACTGTTTTTT
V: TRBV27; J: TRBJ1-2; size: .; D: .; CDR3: CASRPGLGHYYGYTF; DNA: TGTGCCAGCCGTCCCGGGCTCGGGCATTACTATGGCTACACCTTC
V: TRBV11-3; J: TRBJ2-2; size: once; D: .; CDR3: CASSPRGTGELFF; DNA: TGTGCCAGCAGCCCCAGGGGAACCGGGGAGCTGTTTTTT
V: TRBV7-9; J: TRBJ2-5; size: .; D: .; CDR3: CASSLGEVAGETQYF; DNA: TGTGCCAGCAGCTTAGGAGAAGTCGCGGGGGAGACCCAGTACTTC
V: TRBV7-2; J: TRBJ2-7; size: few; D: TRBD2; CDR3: CASSGGLAGSEQYF; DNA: TGTGCCAGCAGCGGCGGACTAGCGGGAAGCGAGCAGTACTTC
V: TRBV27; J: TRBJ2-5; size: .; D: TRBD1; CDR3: CASGRGQGMETQYF; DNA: TGTGCCAGCGGACGGGGACAGGGAATGGAGACCCAGTACTTC
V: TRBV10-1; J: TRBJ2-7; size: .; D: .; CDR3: CASSESGGPYEQYF; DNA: TGCGCCAGCAGTGAGTCTGGGGGCCCCTACGAGCAGTACTTC
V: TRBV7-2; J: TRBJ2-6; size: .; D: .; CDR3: CASSSYLTSYSGANVLTF; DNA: TGTGCCAGCAGCTCTTACCTGACAAGCTACTCTGGGGCCAACGTCCTGACTTTC
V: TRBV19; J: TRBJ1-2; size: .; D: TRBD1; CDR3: CASSGTGGASSYGYTF; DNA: TGTGCCAGTTCGGGAACAGGGGGCGCATCTTCATATGGCTACACCTTC
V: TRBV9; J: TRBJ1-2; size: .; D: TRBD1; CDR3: CASSEVIGTGSSRGYGYTF; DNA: TGTGCCAGCAGCGAGGTTATCGGGACAGGGTCTTCACGGGGCTATGGCTACACCTTC
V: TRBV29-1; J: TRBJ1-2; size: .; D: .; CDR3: CSARGGEGGYTF; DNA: TGCAGCGCGCGAGGAGGGGAGGGCGGCTACACCTTC
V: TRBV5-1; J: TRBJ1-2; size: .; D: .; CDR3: CASSLGQNYGYTF; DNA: TGCGCCAGCAGCTTGGGACAGAACTATGGCTACACCTTC
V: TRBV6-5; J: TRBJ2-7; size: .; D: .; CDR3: CASSSKPFYEQYF; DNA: TGTGCCAGCAGTTCAAAGCCCTTCTACGAGCAGTACTTC
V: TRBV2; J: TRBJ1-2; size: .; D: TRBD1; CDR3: CASSGQGTYGYTF; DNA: TGTGCCAGCAGTGGACAGGGGACCTATGGCTACACCTTC
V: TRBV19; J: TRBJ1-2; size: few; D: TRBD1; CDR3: CASSDQTGGRYGYTF; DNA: TGTGCCAGTAGTGACCAGACAGGGGGTCGGTATGGCTACACCTTC
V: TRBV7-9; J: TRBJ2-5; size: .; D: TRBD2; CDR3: CASITGGKETQYF; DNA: TGTGCCAGCATAACCGGGGGGAAAGAGACCCAGTACTTC
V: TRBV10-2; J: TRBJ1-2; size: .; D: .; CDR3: CASSESFNYGYTF; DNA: TGCGCCAGCAGTGAGTCGTTTAACTATGGCTACACCTTC
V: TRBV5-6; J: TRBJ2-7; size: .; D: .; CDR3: CASSRKGYEQYF; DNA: TGTGCCAGCAGCCGAAAAGGGTACGAGCAGTACTTC
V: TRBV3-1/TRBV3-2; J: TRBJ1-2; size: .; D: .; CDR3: CASSQDLHGGGNGYTF; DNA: TGTGCCAGCAGCCAAGATCTTCACGGTGGGGGAAATGGCTACACCTTC
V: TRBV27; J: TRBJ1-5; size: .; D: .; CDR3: CASSRGGSSNQPQHF; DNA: TGTGCCAGCAGCCGGGGAGGGAGTAGCAATCAGCCCCAGCATTTT
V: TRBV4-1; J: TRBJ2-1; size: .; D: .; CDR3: CASSPSGGREVHNEQFF; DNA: TGCGCCAGCAGCCCGTCGGGGGGCAGGGAAGTACACAATGAGCAGTTCTTC
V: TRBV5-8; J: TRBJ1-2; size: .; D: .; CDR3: CASSLRTQNYGYTF; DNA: TGTGCCAGCAGCTTGCGGACGCAAAACTATGGCTACACCTTC
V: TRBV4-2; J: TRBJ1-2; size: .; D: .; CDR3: CASSQDWSGTSYGYTF; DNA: TGTGCCAGCAGCCAAGATTGGTCGGGCACCTCCTATGGCTACACCTTC
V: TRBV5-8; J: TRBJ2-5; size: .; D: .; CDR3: CASSSGQPRSQETQYF; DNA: TGTGCCAGCAGCTCCGGACAGCCAAGGAGCCAAGAGACCCAGTACTTC